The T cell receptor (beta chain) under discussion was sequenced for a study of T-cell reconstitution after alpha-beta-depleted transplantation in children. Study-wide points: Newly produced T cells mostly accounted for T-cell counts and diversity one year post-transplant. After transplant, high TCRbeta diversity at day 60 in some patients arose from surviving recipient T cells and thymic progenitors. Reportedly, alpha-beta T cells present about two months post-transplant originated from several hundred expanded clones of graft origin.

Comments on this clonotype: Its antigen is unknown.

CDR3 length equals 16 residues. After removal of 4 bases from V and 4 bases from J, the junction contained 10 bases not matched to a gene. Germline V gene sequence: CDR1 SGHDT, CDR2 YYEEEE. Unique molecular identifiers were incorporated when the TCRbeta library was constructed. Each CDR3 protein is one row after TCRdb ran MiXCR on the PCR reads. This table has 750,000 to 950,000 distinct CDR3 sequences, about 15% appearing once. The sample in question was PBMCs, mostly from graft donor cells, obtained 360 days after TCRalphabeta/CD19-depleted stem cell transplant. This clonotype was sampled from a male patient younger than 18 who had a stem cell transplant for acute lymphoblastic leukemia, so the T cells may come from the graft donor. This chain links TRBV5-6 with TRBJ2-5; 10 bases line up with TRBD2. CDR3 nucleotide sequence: TGTGCCAGCAGCGATACGGGACTAGCGATAGGAGAGACCCAGTACTTC. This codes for CASSDTGLAIGETQYF.